These T cell receptor beta chains were read from a single sample in a study of blood T cell repertoires in COVID-19. Profiling relied on immunoSEQ multiplex PCR, and the TCRdb table lists in-frame clones only, not all of them. The sample lists around 250,000 clones, more than 80% occurring once. Sequences were obtained from peripheral blood. The receptors shown here come from a man younger than 40 who had recovered from COVID-19. CDR3s include the opening cysteine and the closing phenylalanine or tryptophan. Fields, in order: V gene, J gene, D gene, clone size, CDR3 DNA, CDR3 protein. A D gene is named only where the DNA matches it firmly. Part of the rows lack a size; the others show once, few, many or a class for expanded clones.

>TRBV6-5|TRBJ1-2|.|.
TGTGCCAGCAGTTACGCGTACATCGGGGACTATGGCTACACCTTC
CASSYAYIGDYGYTF
>TRBV12-3/TRBV12-4|TRBJ2-7|.|.
TGTGCCAGCAGTTTCAACAGCTTGGAGCAGTACTTC
CASSFNSLEQYF
>TRBV12-5|TRBJ1-6|.|.
TGTGCTAGTGGTTTGGTACAACCTTTGGAGTCACCCCTCCACTTT
CASGLVQPLESPLHF
>TRBV6-5|TRBJ2-2|.|many
TGTGCCAGCAGTTACTGGGAGGTTACGAACACCGGGGAGCTGTTTTTT
CASSYWEVTNTGELFF
>TRBV5-1|TRBJ2-1|TRBD2|.
TGCGCCAGCAGCCCGACTCTAGCGGGGCGGAACAATGAGCAGTTCTTC
CASSPTLAGRNNEQFF
>TRBV6-4|TRBJ2-1|TRBD2|.
TGTGCCAGCAGTGTCCCGGGACTAGCGGCCGGAGAGTTCTTC
CASSVPGLAAGEFF
>TRBV11-3|TRBJ2-3|.|.
TGTGCCAGCAGCTTAGGGGTTTCGGGGACATACACAGATACGCAGTATTTT
CASSLGVSGTYTDTQYF
>TRBV7-5|TRBJ2-7|.|few
TGTGTCAGAAGCTTAGTGAAATGGGACAGGGCTGTGTGGGAGCAGTACTTC
CVRSLVKWDRAVWEQYF
>TRBV19|TRBJ2-2|TRBD2|.
TGTGCCAGTAGCTTTCCCCGACTAGCGGCCAACACCGGGGAGCTGTTTTTT
CASSFPRLAANTGELFF
>TRBV6-1|TRBJ1-4|.|many
TGTGCCAGCAGTGAACCGGGAAGGAGGAATGAAAAACTGTTTTTT
CASSEPGRRNEKLFF
>TRBV6-6|TRBJ1-2|.|once
TGTGCCAGCAAGCATGGCGGAGCCTATGGCTACACCTTC
CASKHGGAYGYTF
>TRBV25-1|TRBJ1-3|.|.
TGTGCCAGCAGTTTGGACAGCTCTGGAAACACCATATATTTT
CASSLDSSGNTIYF
>TRBV24-1|TRBJ2-7|.|.
TGTGCCACCAGTGATTTGGTCTTCGAGCAGTACTTC
CATSDLVFEQYF
>TRBV10-2|TRBJ2-7|.|once
TGCGCCAGCACCGGGGGACTCCCACGGGAGCAGTACTTC
CASTGGLPREQYF
>TRBV7-2|TRBJ2-1|.|.
TGTGCCAGCAGCTTAGTGTCAGTAACCTACAATGAGCAGTTCTTC
CASSLVSVTYNEQFF
>TRBV18|TRBJ2-6|.|once
TGTGCCAGCTCACCCCTAAGAGGGACTGGGGCCAACGTCCTGACTTTC
CASSPLRGTGANVLTF
>TRBV5-8|TRBJ1-5|TRBD1|few
TGTGCCAGCACCGTGGACAGGGCGAATCAGCCCCAGCATTTT
CASTVDRANQPQHF
>TRBV4-3|TRBJ2-3|TRBD1|.
TGCGCCAGCAGCCAGTGGACAGGTGGTATCAGAGATACGCAGTATTTT
CASSQWTGGIRDTQYF